The 14 T cell receptor beta chains in this list originate from one sample, sequenced in a study of blood T cell repertoires in COVID-19 (dated by TCRdb to about 2020). Libraries came from the immunoSEQ multiplex PCR assay. The clones in this table, taken by TCRdb from immuneACCESS, are in-frame only. Not every clone is retained; where verified, under half of the shortfall comes from an unresolved V gene, and the cause of the rest is unknown. For this sample the table gives just under 350,000 clones, of which around 91% were detected only once. Of the sample, 3% to 4% falls within the top ten clones. The sequencing sample was made of peripheral blood. These receptors were obtained from a woman aged 18-35 years who had recovered from COVID-19.

The chain combines TRBV2 with TRBJ2-3; 8 bases are a match to TRBD2. From germline, CDR1 is SNHLY and CDR2 FYNNEI. Germline trimming cut 2 bases from V and 5 bases from J; bases unmatched to any gene: 6. CDR3 length: 15 residues. The CDR3 protein is CASSESRLAGDTQYF. The DNA for the CDR3 is TGTGCCAGCAGTGAATCCCGGCTAGCGGGAGATACGCAGTATTTT.

The chain carries TRBV4-1 and TRBJ2-1, with D perhaps matching TRBD2 (6 bases). The CDR3 has 15 residues. Per germline, CDR1 MGHRA and CDR2 YSYEKL. V lost 4 bases, J lost 0 bases, and 10 bases lay in between. This CDR3 reads CASSRDGSSYNEQFF. The CDR3 DNA reads as TGCGCCAGCAGCCGGGACGGGAGCTCCTACAATGAGCAGTTCTTC.

V usage is TRBV7-2 and J usage is TRBJ2-1, with unresolved D. CDR3 size: 12 residues. Trimming took off 3 bases at V and 8 bases at J, with 8 bases between the two ends. Germline assignment: CDR1 SGHTA and CDR2 FQGNSA. Here the CDR3 DNA reads TGTGCCAGCAGCTTGTTAGTGGATGAGCAGTTCTTC. It yields the protein CASSLLVDEQFF.

J is TRBJ1-1 and V is TRBV7-9; TRBD1 might be the D (5 bases). The germline gives CDR1 SEHNR, CDR2 FQNEAQ (reference sequence). This CDR3 has 16 residues. Trimming cost V 0 bases and J 1 base, with 12 bases left between them. This CDR3 reads CASSLAPGVKNTEAFF. For the CDR3, the DNA is TGTGCCAGCAGCTTAGCCCCGGGGGTGAAGAACACTGAAGCTTTCTTT.

This clone was recorded only once. The limits of the CDR3 on the DNA are not certain, so only TCRdb's listed CDR3 is given. The rearrangement uses TRBV2 and TRBJ2-7; the table calls TRBD1, which could not be checked here. CDR1 is SNHLY and CDR2 is FYNNEI in the germline V gene. 14 amino acids form the CDR3, both terminal residues included. CDR3 amino acids: CASSEVGQGSPTYV.

The rearrangement joins TRBV5-8 to TRBJ1-4; D is possibly TRBD1 (6 bases). V was trimmed by 0 bases and J by 0 bases, leaving 6 bases between them. The germline V gene has CDR1 SGHTS and CDR2 YDEGEE. The CDR3 has 15 amino acids. The CDR3 spells CASSLGTATNEKLFF. CDR3 DNA: TGTGCCAGCAGCTTGGGGACAGCAACTAATGAAAAACTGTTTTTT.

This chain joins TRBV11-3 and TRBJ1-1; a weak D match, TRBD1 (6 bases). This CDR3 is built from 16 residues. The germline CDR1 and CDR2 sequences are SGHNT and YENEEA. Trimming stripped 5 bases from V and 8 bases from J, with 24 bases between. The CDR3 bases are TGTGCCAGCAGCCCGAGACGAGGACAGCCTCCGTTAGAAGCTTTCTTT. This translates into CASSPRRGQPPLEAFF.

V usage is TRBV5-1 and J usage is TRBJ2-1; 9 bases align to TRBD2. Losses at the gene ends were 4 bases for V and 8 bases for J; bases not matched to a gene: 13. Germline V lookup: CDR1 SGHRS, CDR2 YFSETQ. CDR3 length: 16 residues. CDR3 residues: CASSPLGAGGFYEQFF. The CDR3 DNA sequence: TGCGCCAGCAGCCCCTTAGGTGCGGGAGGGTTCTATGAGCAGTTCTTC.

This chain uses TRBV2 with TRBJ1-1, with TRBD1 identical over 9 bases. The V gene end was trimmed by 7 bases and the J gene end by 5 bases; junction bases not matched to a gene: 5. Germline V gene lookup returns CDR1 SNHLY and CDR2 FYNNEI. This CDR3 is built from 13 residues. In DNA form, the CDR3 reads TGTGCCAGCACGCGGACAGGGGAAACTGAAGCTTTCTTT. Its protein product is CASTRTGETEAFF. Supplemented by reference TRBV2 and TRBJ1-1, the full variable domain reads EPEVTQTPSHQVTQMGQEVILRCVPISNHLYFYWYRQILGQKVEFLVSFYNNEISEKSEIFDDQFSVERPDGSNFTLKIRSTKLEDSAMYFCASTRTGETEAFFGQGTRLTVV.

This chain connects TRBV4-3 to TRBJ1-1; D unresolved. Trimming shortened V by 0 bases and J by 1 base, and 6 bases separated the two germline ends. The CDR3 is made up of 14 amino acids. Germline V gives CDR1 LGHNA, CDR2 YSLEER. The CDR3 reads CASSQDWRNTEAFF. CDR3 in DNA: TGCGCCAGCAGCCAAGATTGGAGGAACACTGAAGCTTTCTTT.

The chain employs TRBV6-5 and TRBJ2-7; TRBD2 is a possible D gene (6 bases). The CDR3 consists of 12 residues. The V gene's germline CDR1 is MNHEY and CDR2 SVGAGI. Trimming shortened V by 8 bases and J by 5 bases, and 13 bases separated the two germline ends. CDR3: CASGPGVHEQYV. CDR3 nucleotide sequence: TGTGCCAGCGGGCCGGGGGTCCACGAGCAGTACGTC.

The rearrangement joins TRBV6-2 or TRBV6-3 to TRBJ2-6, with D perhaps matching TRBD2 (6 bases). Trimming left V 5 bases short and J 2 bases short, with 7 bases between. Germline CDR1 reads MNHEY; CDR2 reads SVGEGT. CDR3 size: 14 residues. The CDR3 spells CASSPGAGANVLTF. The CDR3 DNA reads TGTGCCAGCAGTCCGGGGGCTGGGGCCAACGTCCTGACTTTC.

This rearrangement joins TRBV6-6 to TRBJ1-3; D is uncertain. V lost 6 bases and J 4 bases, leaving 10 bases between the germline ends. This CDR3 has 13 residues. In germline, CDR1 is MNHNY, CDR2 SVGAGI (reference sequence). CDR3 sequence reads: CASRTVEGNTIYF. CDR3 bases: TGTGCCAGCAGAACAGTAGAGGGAAACACCATATATTTT.

Comments on this clone: The same CDR3 is also encoded by other DNA sequences in this sample. The chain employs TRBV18 and TRBJ1-6; D unresolved. Germline lookup yields CDR1 KGHSH and CDR2 LQKENI. This CDR3 is built from 16 residues. Trimming stripped 6 bases from V and 7 bases from J, with 19 bases between. The CDR3 coding sequence is TGTGCCAGCTCCCCGACCGGGAAAAGTTTGAATTCACCCCTCCACTTT. Translated: CASSPTGKSLNSPLHF. Full variable domain (remainder filled in from reference TRBV18 and TRBJ1-6): NAGVMQNPRHLVRRRGQEARLRCSPMKGHSHVYWYRQLPEEGLKFMVYLQKENIIDESGMPKERFSAEFPKEGPSILRIQQVVRGDSAAYFCASSPTGKSLNSPLHFGNGTRLTVT.